This TCR beta chain was identified in a study of CD8+CD57+ T cells in acquired aplastic anemia. Turning to the study itself: DNA recovered from sorted CD4+ and CD8+ cells had a mean of approximately 3.4 ug.

Genomic DNA served as template for TCR beta VDJ and CDR3 profiling. TCRdb fed the reads into MiXCR, producing one record per CDR3 protein. The data show about 80,000 distinct CDR3 sequences, roughly half seen once. CDR1 is MDHEN and CDR2 is SYDVKM in the germline V gene. The CDR3 extends over 14 amino acids. V gave up 2 bases and J gave up 1 base, with 8 bases separating them. The source material was sorted CD4+, CD8+, or CD8+CD57+ T cells (not recorded which) from PBMCs. This receptor was obtained from a human donor in good health, serving as a control. The V and J genes are TRBV28 and TRBJ1-1; D gene uncertain. The CDR3 reads CASSLRPPNTEAFF. The CDR3 nucleotides read TGTGCCAGCAGTTTACGACCGCCGAACACTGAAGCTTTCTTT.